The following is a T cell receptor (beta chain) sequence with its context. The junction had 7 bases not matched to a gene; V was cut back by 0 bases and J by 5 bases. From germline, CDR1 is SGHRS and CDR2 YFSETQ. This CDR3 contains 15 residues. Per the authors' pipeline: Quantification of nucleated cells was approximated via reference gene primer amplification. The assay was immunoSEQ multiplex PCR, and TCRdb's table has in-frame clones only and misses some. That table is the source of V, J and clone size, and D and trimming were worked out from the DNA. The sample has roughly 87,000 clones, 72% seen once. This sample stems from a study of blood T cell repertoires in COVID-19. Study-wide background: PBMCs, B-cell-depleted T cells, or T cells were the source of the cDNA or gDNA that made up the material.

The chain uses TRBV5-1 and TRBJ1-1; TRBD1 matches 7 bases. The sequencing sample was made of peripheral blood. The origin of this receptor is a woman aged 80 or older with acute or convalescent COVID-19. In nucleotides, the CDR3 is TGCGCCAGCAGCTTGGGCGACATACAGGGGACTGAAGCTTTCTTT. This translates into CASSLGDIQGTEAFF.